The subject of this entry is one T cell receptor beta chain. This entry belongs to a study of T cell changes during pregnancy in multiple sclerosis. Clones were sequenced by immunoSEQ multiplex PCR, and TCRdb holds only the in-frame ones, with some missing. This sample has roughly 51,000 clones; about 90% occur once, and the top ten carry more than 0.15%. The sequenced sample was CD4+ T cells from peripheral blood mononuclear cells, obtained after pregnancy. This TCR was sampled from a female donor in good health, enrolled as a control in a pregnancy study.

In DNA form, the CDR3 reads TGTGCCAGCAGCCTTAGCGGGGCGCGAGAGACCCAGTACTTC. It codes for CASSLSGARETQYF. This chain connects TRBV7-3 to TRBJ2-5, with TRBD2 identical over 8 bases. From germline, CDR1 is SGHTA and CDR2 FQGTGA. V shed 5 bases, J shed 4 bases, and the junction held 6 bases outside the gene matches. CDR3 length: 14 residues.